Listed below are T cell receptor beta chains from one sample, sequenced in a study of cytomegalovirus exposure and HLA in healthy donors. TCRdb's table, derived via immunoSEQ multiplex PCR, lists solely in-frame clones and lacks some. The sample holds under 200,000 clones, around 82% seen once. The sequenced sample consisted of PBMCs. The receptors derive from a man younger than 45 in good health and CMV-seronegative. Both conserved end residues are part of each CDR3. The D gene is left open where the match is weak. Size values are once, few and many counts, or a class for expanded clones, and some rows have none.

j_gene	d_gene	abundance	v_gene	CDR3nt	CDR3aa
TRBJ2-1	.	.	TRBV28	TGTGCCAGCAGTTCCGCTCTGGCCGGGAGAAGATACAATGAGCAGTTCTTC	CASSSALAGRRYNEQFF
TRBJ1-1	.	.	TRBV29-1	TGCAGCGCTCCAGGGACATCCTTT	CSAPGTSF
TRBJ2-7	.	.	TRBV7-3	TGTGCCAGCAGTTCCATCGGAGGCCCTCGGGGCGAGCAGTACTTC	CASSSIGGPRGEQYF
TRBJ1-1	.	.	TRBV29-1	TGCAGCGCAGAAGGCAGGGGTCCTGAAGCTTTCTTT	CSAEGRGPEAFF
TRBJ1-5	.	.	TRBV28	TGTGCCAGCAGTTTAGACAACATAAGCAATCAGCCCCAGCATTTT	CASSLDNISNQPQHF
TRBJ1-1	.	.	TRBV6-6	TGTGCCAGCAACCCGACAGGCCACACTGAAGCTTTCTTT	CASNPTGHTEAFF
TRBJ2-7	TRBD2	.	TRBV27	TGTGCCAGCAGTTCAAGACTAGCGGGAGACGAGCAGTACTTC	CASSSRLAGDEQYF
TRBJ2-1	.	.	TRBV7-8	TGTGCCAGCAGCTTAGGGGGGCCTAATGAGCAGTTCTTC	CASSLGGPNEQFF
TRBJ1-5	.	medium-sized	TRBV10-2	TGCGCCAGCAGTGAGTCGCCCGGGAATAGCAATCAGCCCCAGCATTTT	CASSESPGNSNQPQHF
TRBJ2-5	TRBD1	.	TRBV5-1	TGCGCCAGCAGCCCCTTTGGGACAGGGGAAGAGACCCAGTACTTC	CASSPFGTGEETQYF
TRBJ2-1	TRBD2	.	TRBV7-3	TGTGCCAGCAGCTTATACAGCGGGAGGGCCGTTAATGAGCAGTTCTTC	CASSLYSGRAVNEQFF
TRBJ2-7	TRBD2	few	TRBV10-3	TGTGCCATCCTCAGGCGGGCTAGCGGGAGCCCGAGGCCCTACGAGCAGTACTTC	CAILRRASGSPRPYEQYF
TRBJ1-2	.	.	TRBV4-1	TGCGCCAGCAGCCAAGTCGCGGACAGAGGCTATGGCTACACCTTC	CASSQVADRGYGYTF
TRBJ2-7	TRBD2	.	TRBV6-6	TGTGCCAGCAGTCTCTGGACTAGCGGGAGTCCCTACGAGCAGTACTTC	CASSLWTSGSPYEQYF
TRBJ2-7	TRBD2	few	TRBV11-2	TGTGCCAGCAGCTCGTCCCTAATTGCGGCGGGGGGATACGAGCAGTACTTC	CASSSSLIAAGGYEQYF
TRBJ1-2	.	.	TRBV28	TGTGCCAGCGACACAGGGATTAACAGGCATGGCTACACCTTC	CASDTGINRHGYTF
TRBJ2-3	TRBD2	.	TRBV29-1	TGCAGCGTTGAGGGATACGCGACTAGCGGGGTGGAAGATACGCAGTATTTT	CSVEGYATSGVEDTQYF
TRBJ2-1	.	.	TRBV15	TGTGCCACCAGCAGAAATTCAGGGGTCGGTGAGCAGTTCTTC	CATSRNSGVGEQFF
TRBJ2-1	TRBD2	.	TRBV19	TGTGCCAGTAGTATAGATCTGGCGGGAGGGCTCAATGAGCAGTTCTTC	CASSIDLAGGLNEQFF
TRBJ1-2	TRBD1	few	TRBV7-2	TGTGCCAGCAGCTTGGGCCGGACAGGGGGCAATGGCTACACCTTC	CASSLGRTGGNGYTF
TRBJ2-7	TRBD1	.	TRBV6-6	TGTGCCAGCAGTTACTCCCCCGGGACAGGGGGCAACGAGCAGTACTTC	CASSYSPGTGGNEQYF
TRBJ2-5	.	.	TRBV11-2	TGTGCCAGCAAGAAAGACAACCAAGAGACCCAGTACTTC	CASKKDNQETQYF
TRBJ2-3	TRBD2	.	TRBV19	TGTGCCAGTAGTAGAATTAGCGGGAGGGGCGGAGATACGCAGTATTTT	CASSRISGRGGDTQYF
TRBJ1-2	.	.	TRBV5-6	TGTGCCAGCAGCGACAGGACAGTAGATAACTATGGCTACACCTTC	CASSDRTVDNYGYTF
TRBJ2-4	TRBD1	.	TRBV28	TGTGCCAGCAGTACCCTACAGGGGGCGAGAGCCAAAAACATTCAGTACTTC	CASSTLQGARAKNIQYF
TRBJ2-2	.	once	TRBV6-1	TGTGCCAGCAGAGCGACTAATTTCGGGGAGCTGTTTTTT	CASRATNFGELFF
TRBJ2-1	TRBD1	.	TRBV2	TGTGCCAGCGTTACGGGACAGGGGTACAATGAGCAGTTCTTC	CASVTGQGYNEQFF
TRBJ1-1	TRBD1	.	TRBV30	TGTGCCTGGAGTCGGACAGGGGCCACTGAAGCTTTCTTT	CAWSRTGATEAFF
TRBJ1-6	.	.	TRBV5-3	TGTGCCAGAAGCTGGGAAAGGGGTTCACCCCTCCACTTT	CARSWERGSPLHF
TRBJ2-7	.	.	TRBV21-1	TGTGCCAGCAGCGGGAACCTGACAGCGAAAAGCTCCTACGAGCAGTACTTC	CASSGNLTAKSSYEQYF
TRBJ1-1	.	.	TRBV7-9	TGTGCCAGCAGCTTAGATATGGCAGGAGCTTTCTTT	CASSLDMAGAFF
TRBJ1-4	TRBD1	once	TRBV6-1	TGTGCCAGCAGTGACCCGCACAGGGGGCTAGATGAAAAACTGTTTTTT	CASSDPHRGLDEKLFF
TRBJ2-1	.	once	TRBV18	TGTGCCAGCTCACCATCCGAGAGGGACTGGCGCTACAATGAGCAGTTCTTC	CASSPSERDWRYNEQFF
TRBJ1-1	TRBD1	.	TRBV10-3	TGTGCCATCAGTGGGCAGGGGGCGATGAACACTGAAGCTTTCTTT	CAISGQGAMNTEAFF
TRBJ2-3	TRBD2	.	TRBV10-3	TGTGCCATCAGTGCTCGGGGACTAGCGGGGGGTGGCTCAGATACGCAGTATTTT	CAISARGLAGGGSDTQYF